This T cell receptor (beta chain) was captured in a study of radiotherapy plus CTLA-4 blockade in lung cancer. Profiling relied on immunoSEQ multiplex PCR, and the TCRdb table lists in-frame clones only, not all of them. The sample holds approximately 50,000 clones, 86% seen once. Between the trimmed V and J ends, which lost 0 bases and 4 bases, there was a span of 11 bases. Germline V gene sequence: CDR1 MNHEY, CDR2 SVGAGI. This CDR3 spans 15 amino acids. This sequence originates from a human donor with non-small cell lung cancer that progressed on radiotherapy plus ipilimumab. Some clones in this sample may be carry-over from other donors' samples. The gene calls are TRBV6-5 and TRBJ2-3; maybe TRBD2 (6 bases). Sequences were derived from peripheral blood, sampled from a patient treated with radiotherapy plus ipilimumab. This chain's CDR3 is CASSYSGGAADTQYF. For the CDR3, the DNA is TGTGCCAGCAGTTACTCTGGAGGGGCAGCAGATACGCAGTATTTT.